These 23 T cell receptor beta chains originate from one sample sequenced in a study of blood T cell repertoires in COVID-19. This table comes from immunoSEQ multiplex PCR, and its TCRdb copy is limited to in-frame clones, with some not included. The table has about 140,000 clones, under 80% seen once. The sequenced sample consisted of peripheral blood. The receptor set was obtained from an elderly man with acute or convalescent COVID-19.

V usage is TRBV3-1 (or the pseudogene TRBV3-2) and J usage is TRBJ2-1; TRBD2 matches at 7 bases. The CDR3 covers 15 residues. CDR1 and CDR2 from the germline V gene are LGHDT and YNNKEL (reference sequence). The trim removed 1 base at V and 4 bases at J, leaving 4 bases unmatched. The DNA for the CDR3 is TGTGCCAGCAGCCAAGGCGGGGGAGCTTACAATGAGCAGTTCTTC. Translating gives CASSQGGGAYNEQFF.

The chain has TRBV11-2 and TRBJ1-2; 7 positions agree with TRBD1. Unmatched junction bases numbered 8, after V lost 5 bases and J lost 2 bases. The CDR3 runs to 15 residues. Germline-derived CDR1 and CDR2 are SGHAT and FQNNGV. CDR3 region: CASSRPGGPNYGYTF. DNA for the CDR3: TGTGCCAGCAGCCGCCCAGGGGGGCCGAACTATGGCTACACCTTC.

This chain uses TRBV9 with TRBJ1-4; 10 bases map to TRBD1. The CDR3 sequence is 15 residues long. Trimming took 0 bases from V and 7 from J; bases not matched to a gene: 3. Germline V gene sequence: CDR1 SGDLS, CDR2 YYNGEE. The CDR3 bases are TGTGCCAGCAGCGTAGGGGGACAGGGGAGTGAAAAACTGTTTTTT. It translates to CASSVGGQGSEKLFF.

As regards this clone: Germline is not matched at one junction end, which may reflect a read error. The gene calls are TRBV24-1 and TRBJ2-1, with D maybe TRBD1 (5 bases). This CDR3 has 11 amino acids. Germline V gene data show CDR1 as KGHDR and CDR2 as SFDVKD. The CDR3 reads CATSDHSSRVF. The CDR3 region has the DNA TGTGCCACCAGTGATCATAGTAGCAGGGTCTTC.

This chain connects TRBV11-2 to TRBJ2-1; no definite D call. CDR1 and CDR2 from the germline V gene are SGHAT and FQNNGV. This CDR3 spans 15 amino acids. V lost 5 bases, J lost 5 bases, and 16 bases lay in between. The CDR3 bases are TGTGCCAGCAGCACACTATCGTTGACTCACAATGAGCAGTTCTTC. Protein: CASSTLSLTHNEQFF.

The rearrangement joins TRBV19 to TRBJ1-4, with 10 bases lining up with TRBD1. The CDR3 totals 16 residues. CDR1 LNHDA and CDR2 SQIVND come from the germline V gene (reference sequence). V lost 3 bases to trimming and J lost 8 bases; unmatched junction nucleotides: 9. This CDR3 reads CASSMAAGQGNEKLFF. CDR3 DNA sequence: TGTGCCAGTAGTATGGCCGCGGGACAGGGGAACGAAAAACTGTTTTTT. The entire variable domain, with the rest obtained from reference TRBV19 and TRBJ1-4, is as follows: DGGITQSPKYLFRKEGQNVTLSCEQNLNHDAMYWYRQDPGQGLRLIYYSQIVNDFQKGDIAEGYSVSREKKESFPLTVTSAQKNPTAFYLCASSMAAGQGNEKLFFGSGTQLSVL.

This clone came up a few times. The gene calls are TRBV7-9 and TRBJ2-3, with 7 positions matching TRBD1. V shed 5 bases, J shed 2 bases, and the junction held 16 bases outside the gene matches. CDR3 length: 18 residues. Germline CDR1 and CDR2: SEHNR and FQNEAQ (reference sequence). CDR3 coding DNA: TGTGCCAGCAGCACGACAGGGACAGATACAGGAGACACAGATACGCAGTATTTT. This gives the protein CASSTTGTDTGDTDTQYF.

The count of this clone is one. V usage is TRBV14 and J usage is TRBJ2-3; D perhaps matches TRBD2 (5 bases). The CDR3 has 15 amino acids. Trimming stripped 3 bases from V and 4 bases from J, with 14 bases between. Per germline, CDR1 SGHDN and CDR2 FVKESK. The DNA for the CDR3 is TGTGCCAGCAGCCAGCCTATCGGAGGTTCAGATACGCAGTATTTT. This gives the protein CASSQPIGGSDTQYF. The complete variable domain, with remaining parts taken from reference TRBV14 and TRBJ2-3, reads EAGVTQFPSHSVIEKGQTVTLRCDPISGHDNLYWYRRVMGKEIKFLLHFVKESKQDESGMPNNRFLAERTGGTYSTLKVQPAELEDSGVYFCASSQPIGGSDTQYFGPGTRLTVL.

V gene TRBV27 combines with J gene TRBJ1-1; D gene ambiguous. The V and J ends lost 0 bases and 6 bases respectively, with 11 bases between them. The germline gives CDR1 MNHEY, CDR2 SMNVEV (reference sequence). CDR3 length: 14 residues. CDR3 in amino acids: CASSLSGRRAEAFF. CDR3 DNA: TGTGCCAGCAGTTTATCGGGGAGGAGGGCTGAAGCTTTCTTT.

The chain carries TRBV7-9 and TRBJ2-3, with D perhaps matching TRBD2 (7 bases). The CDR3 length is 15 residues. Between the trimmed V and J ends, which lost 5 bases and 3 bases, there was a span of 15 bases. Germline V gene data show CDR1 as SEHNR and CDR2 as FQNEAQ (reference sequence). The CDR3 bases are TGTGCCAGCAGCCCCCAAAGGGGGGGGACAGATACGCAGTATTTT. It translates to CASSPQRGGTDTQYF.

The chain carries TRBV5-6 and TRBJ2-1; D is perhaps TRBD2 (6 bases). The CDR3 extends over 12 amino acids. Germline assignment: CDR1 SGHDT and CDR2 YYEEEE. The ends were cut back, 0 bases at V and 12 bases at J, with 10 bases in the middle. CDR3 DNA: TGTGCCAGCAGCTTGGAGGGAGGCCCGCAGTTCTTC. This codes for CASSLEGGPQFF. The whole variable domain, remainder taken from reference TRBV5-6 and TRBJ2-1, is DAGVTQSPTHLIKTRGQQVTLRCSPKSGHDTVSWYQQALGQGPQFIFQYYEEEERQRGNFPDRFSGHQFPNYSSELNVNALLLGDSALYLCASSLEGGPQFFGPGTRLTVL.

This clone showed up just a few times. The gene calls are TRBV5-6 and TRBJ2-3; perhaps TRBD2 as D (5 bases). Trimming removed 2 bases at V and 6 bases at J, with 16 bases between. In germline, CDR1 is SGHDT, CDR2 YYEEEE. The CDR3 is made up of 15 amino acids. In nucleotides, the CDR3 is TGTGCCAGCAGCTTTCCCGAGCCGGAGGTGGATACGCAGTATTTT. It is translated as CASSFPEPEVDTQYF.

The sample holds one count of this clone. V and J are TRBV2 and TRBJ2-7; 11 nucleotides match TRBD2. Trimming cost V 4 bases and J 3 bases; bases outside gene matches: 5. The CDR3 contains 15 residues. Germline loops: CDR1 SNHLY, CDR2 FYNNEI. In nucleotides, the CDR3 is TGTGCCAGCAGTGGGGGACTAGCGGAAGACTACGAGCAGTACTTC. Encoded protein: CASSGGLAEDYEQYF.

This chain connects TRBV6-5 to TRBJ1-5, with a weak D call TRBD1 (6 bases). Germline V CDR1 and CDR2: MNHEY, SVGAGI. Trimming pared 6 bases from V and 5 bases from J, leaving 14 bases between. The CDR3 is made up of 14 amino acids. CDR3: CASSRRGWDQPQHF. In nucleotides, the CDR3 is TGTGCCAGCAGCCGCAGGGGTTGGGATCAGCCCCAGCATTTT.

The chain has TRBV9 and TRBJ1-2; 8 nucleotides line up with TRBD1. The CDR3 covers 18 residues. In germline, CDR1 is SGDLS, CDR2 YYNGEE. V trimming: 3 bases; J trimming: 4 bases; junction bases outside the gene matches: 17. CDR3 protein: CASSDPEGQESRGYGYTF. In DNA, the CDR3 is TGTGCCAGCAGCGACCCCGAGGGACAGGAGAGTCGTGGCTATGGCTACACCTTC. The full variable domain, rest sourced from reference TRBV9 and TRBJ1-2, is DSGVTQTPKHLITATGQRVTLRCSPRSGDLSVYWYQQSLDQGLQFLIQYYNGEERAKGNILERFSAQQFPDLHSELNLSSLELGDSALYFCASSDPEGQESRGYGYTFGSGTRLTVV.

The chain uses TRBV4-1 and TRBJ2-2, with 9 bases matching TRBD1. Trimming took 5 bases from V and 2 from J; bases not matched to a gene: 12. Germline values: CDR1 MGHRA, CDR2 YSYEKL. This CDR3 is 18 amino acids long. CDR3 sequence reads: CASSGRVGTGLNTGELFF. The CDR3 bases are TGCGCCAGCAGCGGGAGGGTCGGGACAGGGCTAAACACCGGGGAGCTGTTTTTT.

This chain links TRBV10-3 with TRBJ2-2; D perhaps matches TRBD2 (5 bases). Germline V gives CDR1 ENHRY, CDR2 SYGVKD. This CDR3 has 14 residues. V lost 0 bases and J lost 6, with 8 bases in between. The CDR3 nucleotides are TGTGCCATCAGTGAGTCGCGAGGGTCCGGGGAGCTGTTTTTT. The encoded protein is CAISESRGSGELFF.

The chain employs TRBV28 and TRBJ2-4, with 7 bases that match TRBD1. The CDR3 runs to 14 residues. Per the germline V gene, CDR1 is MDHEN and CDR2 is SYDVKM. Trimming removed 5 bases from V and 6 bases from J; junction bases left unmatched: 7. The DNA for the CDR3 is TGTGCCAGCAGTCTGGACGGGACAGCAAACATTCAGTACTTC. This sequence encodes CASSLDGTANIQYF. The full variable domain, rest sourced from reference TRBV28 and TRBJ2-4, is DVKVTQSSRYLVKRTGEKVFLECVQDMDHENMFWYRQDPGLGLRLIYFSYDVKMKEKGDIPEGYSVSREKKERFSLILESASTNQTSMYLCASSLDGTANIQYFGAGTRLSVL.

The chain employs TRBV28 and TRBJ2-1; 11 bases align to TRBD2. The ends lost 3 bases at V and 10 bases at J; junction bases unmatched: 8. The CDR3 has 15 residues. Germline V gene sequence: CDR1 MDHEN, CDR2 SYDVKM. The CDR3 DNA reads TGTGCCAGCAGTTTGGGGACTAGCGGTCTCAGGGAGCAGTTCTTC. Translated, it gives CASSLGTSGLREQFF.

This chain connects TRBV6-4 to TRBJ1-5; D remains ambiguous. The CDR3 runs 14 residues. CDR1 and CDR2 from the germline V gene are MRHNA and SNTAGT. The germline V and J ends were trimmed by 0 bases and 0 bases, with 3 bases remaining between them. The CDR3, as DNA: TGTGCCAGCAGTGACTCACATAGCAATCAGCCCCAGCATTTT. Protein sequence: CASSDSHSNQPQHF.

This clone was detected only once. V and J are TRBV7-3 and TRBJ2-2, with 9 bases that match TRBD2. The CDR3 is 18 residues long. Per germline, CDR1 SGHTA and CDR2 FQGTGA. V lost 5 bases, J lost 0 bases, and 10 bases stayed unmatched. In DNA, the CDR3 is TGTGCCAGCAGCCGTAGCGGGGGAGCACCGCCGAACACCGGGGAGCTGTTTTTT. Its protein product is CASSRSGGAPPNTGELFF.

V and J are TRBV9 and TRBJ2-5; D is possibly TRBD1 (7 bases). CDR3 length: 18 residues. Germline V gene data show CDR1 as SGDLS and CDR2 as YYNGEE. The germline V and J ends were trimmed by 4 bases and 2 bases, with 24 bases remaining between them. CDR3 in amino acids: CASSPGRASGGFQETQYF. CDR3 coding DNA: TGTGCCAGCAGCCCCGGGAGAGCTTCAGGGGGATTTCAAGAGACCCAGTACTTC.

V gene TRBV10-3 combines with J gene TRBJ2-7; D might be TRBD2 (6 bases). The germline V and J ends were trimmed by 3 bases and 5 bases, with 14 bases remaining between them. Germline CDR1 is ENHRY and CDR2 is SYGVKD. The CDR3 totals 14 residues. This CDR3 reads CAISEFGTGDEQYF. The CDR3 bases are TGTGCCATCAGTGAATTTGGGACGGGGGACGAGCAGTACTTC.